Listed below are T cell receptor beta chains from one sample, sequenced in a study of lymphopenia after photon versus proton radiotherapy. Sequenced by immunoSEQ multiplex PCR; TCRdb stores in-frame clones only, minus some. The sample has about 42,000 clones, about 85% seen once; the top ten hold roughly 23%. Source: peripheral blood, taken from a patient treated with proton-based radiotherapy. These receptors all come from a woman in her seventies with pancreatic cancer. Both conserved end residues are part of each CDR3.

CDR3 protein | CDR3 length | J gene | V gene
CASSYVTGGYEQYF | 14 | TRBJ2-7 | TRBV7-8
CASSQTGQGPDTQYF | 15 | TRBJ2-3 | TRBV5-1
CASSRQGGETQYF | 13 | TRBJ2-5 | TRBV18
CSVIPGLAGVYEQYF | 15 | TRBJ2-7 | TRBV29-1
CASTVLDGGEQYF | 13 | TRBJ2-7 | TRBV5-1
CASRRTDSGNTIYF | 14 | TRBJ1-3 | TRBV2
CASSEAGSTGELFF | 14 | TRBJ2-2 | TRBV2
CSVERTHGYGYTF | 13 | TRBJ1-2 | TRBV29-1
CASSESRVPGANVLTF | 16 | TRBJ2-6 | TRBV2
CASLRPTGVSGANVLTF | 17 | TRBJ2-6 | TRBV28
CASSLARLARETQYF | 15 | TRBJ2-5 | TRBV7-2
CASSLVAGEETQYF | 14 | TRBJ2-5 | TRBV5-1
CASSLRGRPDEQFF | 14 | TRBJ2-1 | TRBV7-3
CASRPPWGDEQFF | 13 | TRBJ2-1 | TRBV16
CASSPDRGPGELFF | 14 | TRBJ2-2 | TRBV5-1
CASSDEFPPSGEQFF | 15 | TRBJ2-1 | TRBV2
CAITPQLLHEQFF | 13 | TRBJ2-1 | TRBV10-3